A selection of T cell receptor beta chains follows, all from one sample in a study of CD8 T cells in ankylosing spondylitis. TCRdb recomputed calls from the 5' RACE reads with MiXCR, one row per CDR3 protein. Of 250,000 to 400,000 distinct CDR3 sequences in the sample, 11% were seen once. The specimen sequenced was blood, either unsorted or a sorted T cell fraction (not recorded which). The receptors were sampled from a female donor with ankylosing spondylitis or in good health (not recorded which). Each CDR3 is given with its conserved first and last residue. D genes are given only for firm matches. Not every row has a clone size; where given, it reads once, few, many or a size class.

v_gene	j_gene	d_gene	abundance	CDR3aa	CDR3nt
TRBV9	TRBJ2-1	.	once	CASSVEPTSGKQFF	TGTGCCAGCAGCGTAGAGCCGACTAGTGGTAAGCAGTTCTTC
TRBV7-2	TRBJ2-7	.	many	CASSLEQSSYEQYF	TGTGCCAGCAGCTTAGAACAGTCTTCCTACGAGCAGTACTTC
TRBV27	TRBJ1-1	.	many	CASSLPGNTEAFF	TGTGCCAGCAGTTTACCGGGGAACACTGAAGCTTTCTTT
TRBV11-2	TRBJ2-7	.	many	CGVGTSPGNEQYF	TGTGGGGTCGGGACTTCCCCGGGGAACGAGCAGTACTTC
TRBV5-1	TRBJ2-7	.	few	CASSLANREGQYF	TGCGCCAGCAGCTTGGCCAACAGGGAAGGGCAGTACTTC
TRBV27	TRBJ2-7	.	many	CASSLSLANNYEQYF	TGTGCCAGCAGTTTAAGTCTAGCGAATAACTACGAGCAGTACTTC
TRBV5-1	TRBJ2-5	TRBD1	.	CASSLETGLRETQYF	TGCGCCAGCAGCTTGGAGACAGGGTTGCGGGAGACCCAGTACTTC
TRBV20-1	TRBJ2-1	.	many	CSAPPGLAYNEQFF	TGCAGTGCTCCCCCGGGACTGGCCTACAATGAGCAGTTCTTC
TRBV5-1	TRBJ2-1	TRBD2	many	CASSLALGGLAGGIRNEQFF	TGCGCCAGCAGCTTGGCATTGGGAGGACTAGCGGGAGGGATTCGCAATGAGCAGTTCTTC
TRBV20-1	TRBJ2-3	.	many	CSAYRVDTQYF	TGCAGTGCCTACAGGGTAGATACGCAGTATTTT
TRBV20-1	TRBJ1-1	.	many	CSAKQTAMNTEAFF	TGCAGTGCTAAACAGACCGCCATGAACACTGAAGCTTTCTTT
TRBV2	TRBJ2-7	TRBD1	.	CASSPRTGISHEQYF	TGTGCCAGCAGTCCGCGGACAGGGATATCCCACGAGCAGTACTTC
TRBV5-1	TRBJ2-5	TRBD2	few	CASSLSLAGEETQYF	TGCGCCAGCAGCTTGAGCCTAGCGGGGGAAGAGACCCAGTACTTC
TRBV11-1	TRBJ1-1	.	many	CASSHRDTGKAFF	TGTGCCAGCAGCCACCGGGACACTGGGAAAGCTTTCTTT
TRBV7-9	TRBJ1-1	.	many	CASSLVQLEAFF	TGTGCCAGCAGCTTAGTTCAGCTTGAAGCTTTCTTT
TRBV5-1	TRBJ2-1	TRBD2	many	CASGTSGGYHNEQFF	TGCGCCAGCGGGACTAGCGGGGGCTACCACAATGAGCAGTTCTTC
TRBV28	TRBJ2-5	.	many	CASRASSALSEETQYF	TGTGCCAGCAGGGCCTCTTCGGCTCTTAGCGAAGAGACCCAGTACTTC
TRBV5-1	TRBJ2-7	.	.	CASSLPGQGGENF	TGCGCCAGCAGCCTTCCGGGACAAGGGGGAGAGAACTTC
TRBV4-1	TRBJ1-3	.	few	CASSQDFQFHSGNTIYF	TGCGCCAGCAGCCAAGATTTCCAGTTCCACTCTGGAAACACCATATATTTT
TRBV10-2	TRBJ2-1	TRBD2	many	CATIQIAGNEQFF	TGCGCCACTATTCAAATAGCGGGCAATGAGCAGTTCTTC
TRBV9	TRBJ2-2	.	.	CASSVVMGGTGELFF	TGTGCCAGCAGCGTAGTCATGGGAGGCACCGGGGAGCTGTTTTTT
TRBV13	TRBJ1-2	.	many	CASSMQGLYGYTF	TGTGCCAGCAGTATGCAGGGGTTATATGGCTACACCTTC
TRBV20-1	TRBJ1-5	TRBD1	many	CSAQTGLGQPQHF	TGCAGTGCACAGACAGGGCTGGGACAGCCCCAGCATTTT
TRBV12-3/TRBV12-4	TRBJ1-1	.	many	CASSLARGRTEAFF	TGTGCCAGCAGTTTAGCGAGGGGGAGGACTGAAGCTTTCTTT
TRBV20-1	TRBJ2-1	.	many	CSAHQGGSYNEQFF	TGCAGTGCTCACCAGGGAGGCTCCTACAATGAGCAGTTCTTC
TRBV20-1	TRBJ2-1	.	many	CSASRGRDEQFF	TGCAGTGCTAGTCGGGGACGGGATGAGCAGTTCTTC
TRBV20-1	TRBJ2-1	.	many	CSARDHGNNYNEQFF	TGCAGTGCTAGAGATCACGGGAACAACTACAATGAGCAGTTCTTC
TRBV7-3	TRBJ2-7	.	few	CASSQGTANEQYF	TGTGCCAGCAGCCAAGGAACGGCCAACGAGCAGTACTTC
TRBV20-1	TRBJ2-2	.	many	CSARRDKSNTGELFF	TGCAGTGCTAGACGAGACAAATCGAACACCGGGGAGCTGTTTTTT
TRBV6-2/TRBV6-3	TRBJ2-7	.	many	CASRPPGLTEQYF	TGTGCCAGCAGGCCGCCGGGTTTGACCGAGCAGTACTTC
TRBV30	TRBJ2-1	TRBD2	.	CARGGGSGTSGISSYNEQFF	TGTGCCCGGGGGGGGGGATCCGGGACTAGCGGAATCAGCTCCTACAATGAGCAGTTCTTC
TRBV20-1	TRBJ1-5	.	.	CSAGGLLNQPQHF	TGCAGTGCCGGGGGACTCCTCAATCAGCCCCAGCATTTT
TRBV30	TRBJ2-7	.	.	CAWSLGTLSYEQYF	TGTGCCTGGTCCCTCGGGACTCTTTCCTACGAGCAGTACTTC
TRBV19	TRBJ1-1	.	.	CASSIQEENTEAFF	TGTGCCAGTAGTATCCAGGAAGAGAACACTGAAGCTTTCTTT
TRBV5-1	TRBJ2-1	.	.	CASSLFAATSYNEQFF	TGCGCCAGCAGCTTGTTTGCAGCCACCTCCTACAATGAGCAGTTCTTC
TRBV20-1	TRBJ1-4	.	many	CSARGPGLNEKLFF	TGCAGTGCTAGAGGCCCGGGACTAAATGAAAAACTGTTTTTT
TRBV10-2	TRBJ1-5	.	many	CASSAGDQPQHF	TGCGCCAGCAGTGCGGGAGATCAGCCCCAGCATTTT
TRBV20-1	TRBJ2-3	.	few	CSALGRSLDTQYF	TGCAGTGCCCTAGGGCGTAGCTTGGATACGCAGTATTTT
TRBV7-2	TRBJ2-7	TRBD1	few	CASRHRGVYEQYF	TGTGCCAGTCGCCACAGGGGGGTCTACGAGCAGTACTTC
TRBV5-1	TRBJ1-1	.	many	CASSLEGRAPEAFF	TGCGCCAGCAGCTTGGAGGGTAGGGCACCCGAAGCTTTCTTT